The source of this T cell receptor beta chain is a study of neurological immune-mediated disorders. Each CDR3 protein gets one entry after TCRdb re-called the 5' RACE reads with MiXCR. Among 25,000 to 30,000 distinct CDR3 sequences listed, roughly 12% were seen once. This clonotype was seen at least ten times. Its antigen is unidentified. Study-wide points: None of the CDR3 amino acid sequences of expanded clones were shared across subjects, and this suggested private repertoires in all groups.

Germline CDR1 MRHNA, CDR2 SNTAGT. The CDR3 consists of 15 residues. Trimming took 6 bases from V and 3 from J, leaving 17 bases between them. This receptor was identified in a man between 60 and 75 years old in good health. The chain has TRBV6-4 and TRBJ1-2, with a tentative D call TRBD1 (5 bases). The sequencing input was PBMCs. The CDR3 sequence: CASRKEGTVDYGYTF. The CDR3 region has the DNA TGTGCCAGCAGGAAGGAAGGGACTGTTGACTATGGCTACACCTTC.